This is a list of T cell receptor beta chains from one sample in a study of T cells in localized non-small cell lung cancer. The repertoire was sequenced with immunoSEQ multiplex PCR; TCRdb's copy has only in-frame clones and lacks some. The sample consists of about 28,000 clones, about 92% of them appearing once. Sequences were derived from peripheral blood mononuclear cells, sampled before any cancer treatment. Receptors originate from a woman aged 40-75 years with stage III lung adenocarcinoma. Both conserved end residues are part of each CDR3. The D gene is left open where the match is weak. Clone size is not always given. Where it is, it says once, few, many or a class for expanded clones.

CDR3 DNA,CDR3 protein,V gene,D gene,clone size,J gene
TGCGCCAGCAGGGGTGGAAACTTCCCCTCCTACGAGCAGTACTTC,CASRGGNFPSYEQYF,TRBV5-1,NA,NA,TRBJ2-7
TGTGCCAGCTCAAGGGCCGACGCGAACACCGGGGAGCTGTTTTTT,CASSRADANTGELFF,TRBV18,NA,NA,TRBJ2-2
TGTGCCAGCAGCTTGGGGGGAGGGGGCAATCAGCCCCAGCATTTT,CASSLGGGGNQPQHF,TRBV11-1,NA,NA,TRBJ1-5
TGTGCCAGCAGTCCCAAGGGGAGGGAGAACTATGGCTACACCTTC,CASSPKGRENYGYTF,TRBV6-5,NA,once,TRBJ1-2
TGTGCCAGCAGCTTAGACCGACTGAGTTTAAGTGAGCAGTACTTC,CASSLDRLSLSEQYF,TRBV7-8,NA,NA,TRBJ2-7
TGCAGCGTTGAAGATATAGGGGCGCAGGGCTACACCTTC,CSVEDIGAQGYTF,TRBV29-1,NA,NA,TRBJ1-2
TGTGCCAGCAGTCTAGGACGGACCATTAGCAATCAGCCCCAGCATTTT,CASSLGRTISNQPQHF,TRBV28,NA,NA,TRBJ1-5
TGTGCCAGTAGTCCCTACGGACAGAACGCCAACGAGCAGTACTTC,CASSPYGQNANEQYF,TRBV19,NA,once,TRBJ2-7
TGTGCCTGGAGTGTACTAGAGGCCGGGGAGCTGTTTTTT,CAWSVLEAGELFF,TRBV30,NA,NA,TRBJ2-2
TGTGCCAGCAGCGCACAGGGTTACCTAGAGACCCAGTACTTC,CASSAQGYLETQYF,TRBV7-9,NA,NA,TRBJ2-5
TGTGCCTCACGGACTAGCGGATCAGAGACCCAGTACTTC,CASRTSGSETQYF,TRBV30,TRBD2,NA,TRBJ2-5
TGTGCCAGCAAGAGGGGAAGTAACGAGCAGTACTTC,CASKRGSNEQYF,TRBV28,NA,NA,TRBJ2-7
TGTGCCAGCAGCTTCAGGACAGGGGGTGGCTACACCTTC,CASSFRTGGGYTF,TRBV5-8,TRBD1,NA,TRBJ1-2
TGTGCCAGCTCACTTATCGACTCCACGCCAACTAACTATGGCTACACCTTC,CASSLIDSTPTNYGYTF,TRBV18,NA,NA,TRBJ1-2
TGCGCCAGCAGTTTCTCACTAGCGGGAGTACACGAGCAGTACTTC,CASSFSLAGVHEQYF,TRBV5-1,TRBD2,NA,TRBJ2-7
TGCGCCAGCAGCCTGACAGACATGAACACTGAAGCTTTCTTT,CASSLTDMNTEAFF,TRBV5-1,NA,NA,TRBJ1-1
TGTGCCAGCAGTGACCGGGCAGACTTCACAGATACGCAGTATTTT,CASSDRADFTDTQYF,TRBV6-1,NA,NA,TRBJ2-3
TGTGCCAGTTCGAAGGATCCTGAAGCTTTCTTT,CASSKDPEAFF,TRBV19,NA,NA,TRBJ1-1
TGTGCCAGCAGTTACCAAGGTAAAGCCTACGAGCAGTACTTC,CASSYQGKAYEQYF,TRBV6-5,NA,NA,TRBJ2-7
TGTGCCACCAGCAGAGGGGGCGGGAGCAATCAGCCCCAGCATTTT,CATSRGGGSNQPQHF,TRBV15,NA,NA,TRBJ1-5
TGCGCCAGCAGCCGGACAGGGGGTAAAGGAAACACCATATATTTT,CASSRTGGKGNTIYF,TRBV5-1,TRBD1,once,TRBJ1-3
TGTGCCAGCAGCCGTCGGGAGTACTACACAGATACGCAGTATTTT,CASSRREYYTDTQYF,TRBV11-2,NA,NA,TRBJ2-3
TGTGCCAGCAGTGAAATGGGGACAGACCAAGAGACCCAGTACTTC,CASSEMGTDQETQYF,TRBV2,TRBD1,NA,TRBJ2-5
TGTGCCAGCAGCTTTAGCGTGGCAGCGGGAGGTACAGATACGCAGTATTTT,CASSFSVAAGGTDTQYF,TRBV7-2,TRBD2,NA,TRBJ2-3
TGCGCCAGCAGCTTGGACAGAACGAACACTGAAGCTTTCTTT,CASSLDRTNTEAFF,TRBV5-1,NA,NA,TRBJ1-1
TGTGCCAGCAGATTAGCGGGGGGTAACACCGGGGAGCTGTTTTTT,CASRLAGGNTGELFF,TRBV7-3,TRBD2,NA,TRBJ2-2
TGTGCCAGCAGTTCGGGGACTAGCGGTTCCTACGAGCAGTACTTC,CASSSGTSGSYEQYF,TRBV28,TRBD2,NA,TRBJ2-7
TGTGCCAGCAGGCCGGGACAGGGGGCAGAGACCCAGTACTTC,CASRPGQGAETQYF,TRBV5-4,TRBD1,NA,TRBJ2-5
TGTGCCAGCAGTACTCCGGGACTGAATGAAGCTTTCTTT,CASSTPGLNEAFF,TRBV6-5,NA,NA,TRBJ1-1
TGTGCCAGCAGCTTCGACACCGGGGAGCTGTTTTTT,CASSFDTGELFF,TRBV7-9,NA,NA,TRBJ2-2
TGTGCCAGCAGTTTTAGCGCGGGCACAGATACGCAGTATTTT,CASSFSAGTDTQYF,TRBV6-5,NA,NA,TRBJ2-3
TGTGCCAGCAGCTTAGCCTGGTCAGATTCTATGAACACTGAAGCTTTCTTT,CASSLAWSDSMNTEAFF,TRBV11-2,NA,once,TRBJ1-1
TGTGCCAGCAGCGCAACTAGCGGGAGCTACAATGAGCAGTTCTTC,CASSATSGSYNEQFF,TRBV5-4,TRBD2,NA,TRBJ2-1
TGTGCCAGCAGCTTTAACCCGCAGGGCGGGGGCTACACCTTC,CASSFNPQGGGYTF,TRBV5-5,NA,NA,TRBJ1-2
TGTGCCAGCAGCAGAAGACAGGGGATTTTCTATGGCTACACCTTC,CASSRRQGIFYGYTF,TRBV9,TRBD1,NA,TRBJ1-2
TGTGCCAGCAGCTTGGGAGGGGGCTCCGGAAACACCATATATTTT,CASSLGGGSGNTIYF,TRBV5-4,TRBD1,NA,TRBJ1-3
TGTGCCAGCAGTATTAACAGGAGGGGTGAAAAACTGTTTTTT,CASSINRRGEKLFF,TRBV27,NA,NA,TRBJ1-4
TGTGCCATCAGTTCCCTAGCGGGGGGGCCAGGAGATACGCAGTATTTT,CAISSLAGGPGDTQYF,TRBV10-3,TRBD2,NA,TRBJ2-3
TGTGCCAGCTCACGCCGCTTAGCGCGGACCGATCGCCAAGAGACCCAGTACTTC,CASSRRLARTDRQETQYF,TRBV18,NA,NA,TRBJ2-5
TGCGCCAGCAGCATGGGACAGGGCCTCTACAATGAGCAGTTCTTC,CASSMGQGLYNEQFF,TRBV5-1,TRBD1,once,TRBJ2-1
TGTGCCAGCAGTCAAACTAGGGCTGAAGCTTTCTTT,CASSQTRAEAFF,TRBV6-6,NA,NA,TRBJ1-1
TGTGCCAGCAGCTTGGATGGACAGGACTTCTATGGCTACACCTTC,CASSLDGQDFYGYTF,TRBV5-5,TRBD1,NA,TRBJ1-2
TGTGCCAGCAGTCTTCGGAGGAGGACGAACACTGAAGCTTTCTTT,CASSLRRRTNTEAFF,TRBV6-5,NA,NA,TRBJ1-1
TGTGCCAGCAGTGCCCGGGGACAGGCAAACAATGAGCAGTTCTTC,CASSARGQANNEQFF,TRBV2,TRBD1,NA,TRBJ2-1
TGTGCCAGCAGCTTTAGCAGGGGAGGCACCGGGGAGCTGTTTTTT,CASSFSRGGTGELFF,TRBV7-2,NA,once,TRBJ2-2
TGTGCCAGCAGCCCGGGACAACTAAACACCATATATTTT,CASSPGQLNTIYF,TRBV9,NA,NA,TRBJ1-3
TGTGCCAGCAGCCAAGAGACAGGCGGAACACTGAAAGCTTTCTTT,CASSQETGGTLKAFF,TRBV4-2,NA,NA,TRBJ1-1
TGTGCCTGGAGTGTAGGCAGGGACTACGAGCAGTACTTC,CAWSVGRDYEQYF,TRBV30,NA,NA,TRBJ2-7
TGTGCCAGCTCACCAAACGCAATAAACACTGAAGCTTTCTTT,CASSPNAINTEAFF,TRBV18,NA,NA,TRBJ1-1
TGTGCCACCAGCAGAGATAGGCCATACGAGCAGTACTTC,CATSRDRPYEQYF,TRBV15,NA,NA,TRBJ2-7
TGCGCCAGCAGCTTGGTCCCATGGGAGGGCCGGGGCACCGGGGAGCTGTTTTTT,CASSLVPWEGRGTGELFF,TRBV5-1,TRBD2,NA,TRBJ2-2
TGTGCCAGCAGTTCGACAGAGTACTACGAGCAGTACTTC,CASSSTEYYEQYF,TRBV11-2,NA,NA,TRBJ2-7